Shown below are 27 T cell receptor beta chains from a single sample sequenced in a study of somatic mutations in cytotoxic T cells in rheumatoid arthritis (dated by TCRdb to about 2017). Libraries were built with the immunoSEQ multiplex PCR assay. Held by TCRdb, this immuneACCESS table contains in-frame sequences only and omits some clones. Under half of the omission traces to an unresolved V gene where checked; the cause of the rest is unknown. This sample is represented by 8,500 to 13,000 clones; around three quarters of them were singletons. The top ten hold roughly 40% of the sample. Sequencing used CD8+ T cells sorted from blood. The receptors were gathered from a man aged 55 to 70 in good health.

J is TRBJ2-7 and V is TRBV4-3; D unresolved. Looked up from germline, CDR1 is LGHNA and CDR2 is YSLEER. V lost 4 bases and J lost 4, with 17 bases in between. The CDR3 spans 15 residues. CDR3 loop: CASSRDSRSGYEQYF. CDR3 DNA sequence: TGCGCCAGCAGCCGAGATAGCAGATCGGGTTACGAGCAGTACTTC.

This clone was counted a few times. J is TRBJ1-1 and V is TRBV19; 7 bases line up with TRBD1. V shed 4 bases and J 4 bases; nucleotides not matched to a gene: 6. CDR1 is LNHDA, CDR2 SQIVND, per germline (reference sequence). The CDR3 is made up of 14 amino acids. The DNA of the CDR3 is TGTGCCAGTAGTACGACAGGGTTGGTCACTGAAGCTTTCTTT. Protein: CASSTTGLVTEAFF. The entire variable domain, with the rest obtained from reference TRBV19 and TRBJ1-1, is as follows: DGGITQSPKYLFRKEGQNVTLSCEQNLNHDAMYWYRQDPGQGLRLIYYSQIVNDFQKGDIAEGYSVSREKKESFPLTVTSAQKNPTAFYLCASSTTGLVTEAFFGQGTRLTVV.

V and J are TRBV7-2 and TRBJ2-7; a possible D gene is TRBD2 (6 bases). V shed 1 base and J shed 1 base, with 11 bases lying between them. Germline-derived CDR1 and CDR2 are SGHTA and FQGNSA. The CDR3 loop spans 15 amino acids. The chain's CDR3 is CASSLVGGPSYEQYF. For the CDR3, the DNA is TGTGCCAGCAGCTTAGTGGGGGGTCCATCCTACGAGCAGTACTTC. The whole variable domain, filled in from reference TRBV7-2 and TRBJ2-7, reads GAGVSQSPSNKVTEKGKDVELRCDPISGHTALYWYRQSLGQGLEFLIYFQGNSAPDKSGLPSDRFSAERTGGSVSTLTIQRTQQEDSAVYLCASSLVGGPSYEQYFGPGTRLTVT.

The rearrangement joins TRBV6-6 to TRBJ2-7, with D possibly being TRBD1 (6 bases). V gave up 7 bases and J gave up 0 bases, with 16 bases separating them. Germline CDR1 MNHNY, CDR2 SVGAGI (reference sequence). There are 15 residues in the CDR3. The chain's CDR3 is CASTYQGSSSYEQYF. As DNA, the CDR3 is TGTGCCAGCACCTACCAGGGGAGCAGCTCCTACGAGCAGTACTTC.

This clone was seen a handful of times. The rearrangement joins TRBV7-9 to TRBJ2-1; D might be TRBD1 or TRBD2, each matching 5 bases. CDR3 length: 15 amino acids. Germline V lookup: CDR1 SEHNR, CDR2 FQNEAQ (reference sequence). Trimming took off 5 bases at V and 4 bases at J, with 15 bases between the two ends. For the CDR3, the DNA is TGTGCCAGCAGCGACCTGGTTGGGGGTTACAATGAGCAGTTCTTC. This translates into CASSDLVGGYNEQFF.

V and J are TRBV2 and TRBJ2-1; 12 nucleotides match TRBD2. The V and J ends lost 6 bases and 8 bases, in that order; junction bases with no gene match: 8. Germline-derived CDR1 and CDR2 are SNHLY and FYNNEI. The CDR3 spans 15 residues. CDR3 loop: CASSGLAGRGDEQFF. CDR3 DNA sequence: TGTGCCAGCAGCGGACTAGCGGGAAGGGGCGATGAGCAGTTCTTC.

In its sample, this clone was seen once. J is TRBJ2-1 and V is TRBV27, with TRBD2 matching 9 bases. CDR1 MNHEY and CDR2 SMNVEV come from the germline V gene (reference sequence). The CDR3 is made up of 15 amino acids. V gave up 4 bases and J gave up 4 bases; unmatched junction bases: 5. This CDR3 reads CASSSATSGYNEQFF. CDR3 bases: TGTGCCAGCAGTTCGGCGACTAGCGGTTACAATGAGCAGTTCTTC.

The chain couples TRBV4-3 to TRBJ2-7, with D unresolved. The V end lost 0 bases, the J end lost 3 bases, and 12 bases lay between the germline ends. Germline CDR1 and CDR2: LGHNA and YSLEER. There are 15 residues in the CDR3. CDR3 nucleotide sequence: TGCGCCAGCAGCCAAGATAACGCGGCATACTACGAGCAGTACTTC. It yields the protein CASSQDNAAYYEQYF.

Only a few counts were recorded for this clone. CDR3 sequence (DNA): TGTGCCAGCAGTGACTTACAGGGAAGTAGCAATGAGCAGTTCTTC. Its protein product is CASSDLQGSSNEQFF. V and J are TRBV6-1 and TRBJ2-1; tentatively, D is TRBD1 (6 bases). CDR1 is MNHNS, CDR2 SASEGT, per germline. CDR3 size: 15 residues. V lost 3 bases to trimming and J lost 6 bases, with 15 bases between them.

This clone was seen only a few times. This rearrangement joins TRBV7-9 to TRBJ2-1; maybe TRBD2 (5 bases). The CDR3 consists of 12 residues. Per the germline V gene, CDR1 is SEHNR and CDR2 is FQNEAQ (reference sequence). V gave up 4 bases and J gave up 6 bases, with 7 bases separating them. The CDR3 loop reads CASSSLANEQFF. Written as DNA, the CDR3 is TGTGCCAGCAGCTCCCTAGCCAATGAGCAGTTCTTC.

The table lists this clone with a few counts. The chain has TRBV5-1 and TRBJ2-7; TRBD2 matches at 11 bases. Germline CDR1 SGHRS, CDR2 YFSETQ. This CDR3 region has 17 residues. After removal of 0 bases from V and 1 base from J, the junction contained 6 bases not matched to a gene. The CDR3 DNA follows: TGCGCCAGCAGCTTGGAAGGTAGCGGGGGGGCTTCCTACGAGCAGTACTTC. Its translation: CASSLEGSGGASYEQYF.

Remarks on this clone: One end of the junction does not line up with germline, which may come from a read error. This chain joins TRBV14 and TRBJ2-1; D perhaps matches TRBD2 (6 bases). This CDR3 is 12 amino acids long. Germline CDR1 is SGHDN and CDR2 is FVKESK. CDR3 nucleotide sequence: TGTGCCAGCAGCCAAGGCGGGACCCCCCCAATCTTC. It codes for CASSQGGTPPIF.

This clone was recorded only once. The V and J genes are TRBV11-2 and TRBJ2-2; D tentatively fits TRBD1 or TRBD2 (5 bases each). From germline, CDR1 is SGHAT and CDR2 FQNNGV. V was trimmed by 5 bases and J by 5 bases, leaving 6 bases between them. The CDR3 consists of 12 residues. CDR3 sequence (DNA): TGTGCCAGCAGCGAGGGGACCGGGGAGCTGTTTTTT. Translated, it gives CASSEGTGELFF.

The chain uses TRBV10-2 and TRBJ2-7; tentatively, D is TRBD1 (6 bases). V dropped 9 bases and J dropped 5 bases, with 23 bases sitting between them. The CDR3 is made up of 15 amino acids. Germline CDR1 is WSHSY and CDR2 is SAAADI. CDR3 protein: CARWGTLKQGNEQYF. The CDR3 DNA reads as TGCGCCAGATGGGGAACTCTTAAGCAGGGGAACGAGCAGTACTTC.

The chain links TRBV5-4 to TRBJ2-7; 8 bases are shared with TRBD1. This CDR3 spans 15 amino acids. Germline trimming cut 0 bases from V and 7 bases from J; bases unmatched to any gene: 9. CDR1 SGHNT and CDR2 YYREEE come from the germline V gene (reference sequence). Written as DNA, the CDR3 is TGTGCCAGCAGCTTGGAGACAGGGGTCCCTTGGGAGCAGTACTTC. It is translated as CASSLETGVPWEQYF.

In its sample, this clone was seen a few times. This chain connects TRBV19 to TRBJ1-5; D remains ambiguous. V lost 5 bases, J lost 3 bases, and 8 bases lay in between. The germline gives CDR1 LNHDA, CDR2 SQIVND (reference sequence). The length of the CDR3 is 13 residues. CDR3 in DNA: TGTGCCAGTAGTCCCGGTTTCAATCAGCCCCAGCATTTT. Its protein is CASSPGFNQPQHF.

The rearrangement links TRBV2 to TRBJ2-1; TRBD2 agrees at 15 bases. The CDR3 is made up of 16 amino acids. Looked up from germline, CDR1 is SNHLY and CDR2 is FYNNEI. After removal of 6 bases from V and 7 bases from J, the junction contained 7 bases not matched to a gene. CDR3 loop: CASRETGTSGRNEQFF. The CDR3 region has the DNA TGTGCCAGCAGGGAAACCGGGACTAGCGGGAGGAATGAGCAGTTCTTC.

The J gene is TRBJ2-5, the V gene TRBV4-3, with TRBD2 matching over 9 bases. Germline V gene data show CDR1 as LGHNA and CDR2 as YSLEER. The CDR3 runs 15 residues. V gave up 0 bases and J gave up 1 base; unmatched junction bases: 0. The CDR3 DNA follows: TGCGCCAGCAGCCAAGAGCGGGGGGGCCAAGAGACCCAGTACTTC. It yields the protein CASSQERGGQETQYF.

This chain connects TRBV9 to TRBJ1-1; unclear D gene. Germline lookup yields CDR1 SGDLS and CDR2 YYNGEE. The CDR3 runs 16 residues. V was shortened by 0 bases and J by 1 base, with 13 bases between the two germline ends. CDR3 bases: TGTGCCAGCAGCGTAGTGGCAGGAGCATCGAACACTGAAGCTTTCTTT. Its translation: CASSVVAGASNTEAFF.

V usage is TRBV27 and J usage is TRBJ2-2, with a weak D call TRBD1 (5 bases). The CDR3 extends over 15 amino acids. The V gene lost 2 bases and the J gene lost 6 bases, with 13 bases spanning the gap. The V gene's germline CDR1 is MNHEY and CDR2 SMNVEV (reference sequence). CDR3 coding DNA: TGTGCCAGCAGTTTAACGGGTCCAGGGCCCGGGGAGCTGTTTTTT. Protein sequence: CASSLTGPGPGELFF.

The genes are TRBV28 and TRBJ1-5; D ambiguous. The germline gives CDR1 MDHEN, CDR2 SYDVKM. V was pared by 2 bases and J by 0 bases, with 8 bases between. CDR3 size: 15 residues. DNA for the CDR3: TGTGCCAGCAGTTTAAACGGAGATAGCAATCAGCCCCAGCATTTT. It codes for CASSLNGDSNQPQHF.

This rearrangement joins TRBV9 to TRBJ2-7, with 10 bases matching TRBD1. CDR1 and CDR2 (germline): SGDLS, YYNGEE. V shed 3 bases and J 2 bases; nucleotides not matched to a gene: 5. The CDR3 consists of 15 residues. CDR3 sequence reads: CASSDGDRGAYEQYF. The CDR3 DNA is TGTGCCAGCAGCGATGGGGACAGGGGCGCCTACGAGCAGTACTTC.

The rearrangement joins TRBV30 to TRBJ1-6, with TRBD1 matching over 7 bases. Per the germline V gene, CDR1 is GTSNPN and CDR2 is SVGIG (reference sequence). The J segment lost 9 bases and the V segment lost 2 bases, leaving 13 bases of the junction unmatched. The CDR3 sequence is 16 residues long. The CDR3 DNA sequence: TGTGCCTGGAGTCTATTAAGGGGGCAGGGATTTTCACCCCTCCACTTT. Translating it yields CAWSLLRGQGFSPLHF.

The chain has TRBV4-3 and TRBJ2-2, with 7 bases aligning to TRBD1. The CDR3 has 16 amino acids. Germline V gene sequence: CDR1 LGHNA, CDR2 YSLEER. J was trimmed by 3 bases and V by 0 bases; bases with no gene match: 4. The DNA for the CDR3 is TGCGCCAGCAGCCAAGAAGGACAGGCAGACACCGGGGAGCTGTTTTTT. Its protein is CASSQEGQADTGELFF.

The chain combines TRBV7-7 with TRBJ2-1, with 12 nucleotides matching TRBD2. Germline V gene data show CDR1 as SSHAT and CDR2 as FNYEAQ (reference sequence). The CDR3 contains 14 residues. J was trimmed by 7 bases and V by 5 bases; bases with no gene match: 3. The CDR3, as DNA: TGTGCCAGCAGCCTGGGGACTAGCGGGAATGAGCAGTTCTTC. Translation: CASSLGTSGNEQFF.

The chain has TRBV4-3 and TRBJ2-2, with unresolved D. V was pared by 0 bases and J by 5 bases, with 13 bases between. This CDR3 is 16 amino acids long. Germline V gene lookup returns CDR1 LGHNA and CDR2 YSLEER. CDR3 loop: CASSQDEDHTTGELFF. The CDR3 DNA reads as TGCGCCAGCAGCCAAGACGAGGACCATACTACCGGGGAGCTGTTTTTT.

The chain has TRBV9 and TRBJ1-6; 10 bases match TRBD1. CDR3 length: 15 residues. V shed 4 bases and J 7 bases; nucleotides not matched to a gene: 5. CDR1 SGDLS and CDR2 YYNGEE come from the germline V gene. Here the CDR3 reads CASSSDRGHNSPLHF. The CDR3, as DNA: TGTGCCAGCAGCTCCGACAGGGGGCACAATTCACCCCTCCACTTT.